The 11 T cell receptor beta chains given below trace back to one sample, sequenced in a study of blood T cells in healthy people across ages. A second PCR of roughly 6 to 12 cycles used a sample-barcoded 5' primer and a J-beta primer mix. From the 5' RACE reads, TCRdb called clonotypes with MiXCR, one entry per CDR3 protein. The data contain hundreds of thousands of distinct CDR3 sequences, approximately 53% of them singletons. Sequencing used blood. These receptors were collected from a man aged 35 to 55 in good health.

V and J are TRBV6-1 and TRBJ2-7; 11 nucleotides agree with TRBD2. Matching the DNA end better, TRBJ2-5 makes the J call doubtful. Germline assignment: CDR1 MNHNS and CDR2 SASEGT. The CDR3 is 16 residues long. The CDR3 bases are TGTGCCAGCACCAGAGAACTAGCGGGAGTCGGCGAGACCCAGTACTTC. This encodes CASTRELAGVGETQYF.

The V and J genes are TRBV3-1 and TRBJ2-5; tentatively, D is TRBD1 (7 bases). The CDR3 consists of 14 residues. Trimming removed 8 bases from V and 5 bases from J, with 18 bases in between. Per the germline V gene, CDR1 is LGHDT and CDR2 is YNNKEL (reference sequence). This chain's CDR3 is CASSQGGRDETQYF. The CDR3 DNA reads TGTGCCAGCTCTCAGGGGGGCCGAGACGAGACCCAGTACTTC.

The J gene is TRBJ2-3, the V gene TRBV5-1, with D uncertain. Germline CDR1 reads SGHRS; CDR2 reads YFSETQ. The CDR3 is made up of 15 amino acids. Trimming shortened V by 0 bases and J by 4 bases, and 12 bases separated the two germline ends. CDR3 DNA sequence: TGCGCCAGCAGCTTGGTGGGCAGTTTCGCAGATACGCAGTATTTT. It specifies CASSLVGSFADTQYF.

The chain has TRBV7-2 and TRBJ2-4; no clear D. The DNA end is more similar to TRBJ2-7, so the J call may be wrong. Germline V CDR1 and CDR2: SGHTA, FQGNSA. The length of the CDR3 is 13 residues. The CDR3, as DNA: TGTGCCAGCAGCTTGGGTGGAAGGCTCGAGCAGTACTTC. Encoded protein: CASSLGGRLEQYF.

The V call is TRBV25-1, the J call TRBJ2-1, with 7 bases fitting TRBD2. V trimming: 3 bases; J trimming: 0 bases; junction bases outside the gene matches: 11. Germline V gene sequence: CDR1 MGHDK, CDR2 SYGVNS. This CDR3 is built from 18 residues. Here the CDR3 DNA reads TGTGCCAGCAGTGATAGCTTAGACGGGAGGAGCTCCTACAATGAGCAGTTCTTC. Residues: CASSDSLDGRSSYNEQFF.

V usage is TRBV28 and J usage is TRBJ2-7, with unresolved D. This CDR3 contains 11 residues. Germline assignment: CDR1 MDHEN and CDR2 SYDVKM. The ends were cut back, 5 bases at V and 5 bases at J, with 7 bases in the middle. The CDR3 nucleotides read TGTGCCAGCAGTACCACAAACGAGCAGTACTTC. Its translation is CASSTTNEQYF.

This chain connects TRBV7-9 to TRBJ2-3; 8 bases agree with TRBD1. CDR3 length equals 14 residues. J gave up 4 bases and V 5 bases, and 5 bases lay outside the gene matches. The germline CDR1 and CDR2 sequences are SEHNR and FQNEAQ (reference sequence). The CDR3 sequence: CASSRAQGADTQYF. As DNA, the CDR3 is TGTGCCAGCAGCCGTGCACAGGGGGCAGATACGCAGTATTTT.

The chain uses TRBV27 and TRBJ1-2; no clear D gene. CDR3 size: 11 residues. V was cut by 8 bases and J by 4 bases, with 8 bases left in between. Germline CDR1 is MNHEY and CDR2 is SMNVEV (reference sequence). The CDR3 reads CASRSPYGYTF. CDR3 bases: TGTGCCAGCCGTTCCCCCTATGGCTACACCTTC.

V is TRBV29-1 and J is TRBJ2-1, with TRBD1 matching 9 bases. V was clipped by 6 bases and J by 0 bases; unmatched bases: 6. Germline CDR1 reads SQVTM; CDR2 reads ANQGSEA. The CDR3 extends over 15 amino acids. CDR3 DNA sequence: TGCAGCGTGGGACCGGGACAGGGCTCCTACAATGAGCAGTTCTTC. It codes for CSVGPGQGSYNEQFF.

The J gene is TRBJ2-1, the V gene TRBV2; the D gene could be TRBD1 or TRBD2 (5 bases each). CDR1 SNHLY and CDR2 FYNNEI come from the germline V gene. V was pared by 6 bases and J by 8 bases, with 8 bases between. The CDR3 has 11 residues. The CDR3 protein is CASSGADEQFF. In DNA form, the CDR3 reads TGTGCCAGCAGCGGGGCTGATGAGCAGTTCTTC.

The genes are TRBV3-1 and TRBJ1-5, with 7 bases matching TRBD1. CDR3 size: 15 residues. Germline CDR1 and CDR2: LGHDT and YNNKEL (reference sequence). V gave up 0 bases and J gave up 5 bases; unmatched junction bases: 4. CDR3 sequence reads: CASSQDYRGDQPQHF. In DNA, the CDR3 is TGTGCCAGCAGCCAAGACTACAGGGGAGATCAGCCCCAGCATTTT.